Below are 2 T cell receptor beta chains sequenced from a single sample in a study of blood T cell repertoires in COVID-19. Sequencing was performed with immunoSEQ multiplex PCR; in TCRdb, only in-frame clones are kept and a portion is missing. The sample includes more than 95,000 clones, roughly 80% of them seen just once. What was sequenced was peripheral blood. The receptors originated from a man aged 55-75 years with acute or convalescent COVID-19.

V gene TRBV7-9 combines with J gene TRBJ2-2, with D unclear. V was trimmed by 3 bases and J by 3 bases, leaving 11 bases between them. Germline CDR1 and CDR2: SEHNR and FQNEAQ (reference sequence). This CDR3 is built from 15 residues. CDR3 amino acids: CASSFFVEDTGELFF. In DNA form, the CDR3 reads TGTGCCAGCAGCTTCTTCGTAGAAGACACCGGGGAGCTGTTTTTT.

J is TRBJ2-1 and V is TRBV28; TRBD2 matches 8 bases. The CDR3 is made up of 16 amino acids. Germline V gives CDR1 MDHEN, CDR2 SYDVKM. V trimming: 9 bases; J trimming: 4 bases; junction bases outside the gene matches: 14. The CDR3 DNA sequence: TGTGCCAGTTTTCCCCCAGCGGGAGCGTCATACAATGAGCAGTTCTTC. Protein: CASFPPAGASYNEQFF.